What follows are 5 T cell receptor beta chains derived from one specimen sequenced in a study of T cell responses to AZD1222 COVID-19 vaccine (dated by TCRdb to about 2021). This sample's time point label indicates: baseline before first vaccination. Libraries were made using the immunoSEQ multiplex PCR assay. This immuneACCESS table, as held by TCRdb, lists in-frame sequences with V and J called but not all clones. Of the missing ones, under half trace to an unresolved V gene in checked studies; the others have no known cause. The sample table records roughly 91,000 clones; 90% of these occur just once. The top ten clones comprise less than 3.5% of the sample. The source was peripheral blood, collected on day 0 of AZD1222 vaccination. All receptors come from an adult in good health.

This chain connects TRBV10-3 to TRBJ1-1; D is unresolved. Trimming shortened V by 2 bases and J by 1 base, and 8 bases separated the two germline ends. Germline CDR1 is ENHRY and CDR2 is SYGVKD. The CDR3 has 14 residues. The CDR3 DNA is TGTGCCATCAGTGAGGTTTACGGGAACACTGAAGCTTTCTTT. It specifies CAISEVYGNTEAFF.

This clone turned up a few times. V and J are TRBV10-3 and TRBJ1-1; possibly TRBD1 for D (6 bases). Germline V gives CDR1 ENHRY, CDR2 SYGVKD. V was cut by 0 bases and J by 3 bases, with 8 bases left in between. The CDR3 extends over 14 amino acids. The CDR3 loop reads CAISESGGYTEAFF. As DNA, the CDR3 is TGTGCCATCAGTGAGTCAGGGGGTTACACTGAAGCTTTCTTT.

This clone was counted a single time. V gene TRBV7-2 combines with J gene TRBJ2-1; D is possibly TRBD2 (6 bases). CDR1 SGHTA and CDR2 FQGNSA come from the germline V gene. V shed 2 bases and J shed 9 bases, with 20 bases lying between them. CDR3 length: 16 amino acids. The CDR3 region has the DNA TGTGCCAGCAGCTTACGACTAGTGGCAAACCGGGGTGAGCAGTTCTTC. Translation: CASSLRLVANRGEQFF.

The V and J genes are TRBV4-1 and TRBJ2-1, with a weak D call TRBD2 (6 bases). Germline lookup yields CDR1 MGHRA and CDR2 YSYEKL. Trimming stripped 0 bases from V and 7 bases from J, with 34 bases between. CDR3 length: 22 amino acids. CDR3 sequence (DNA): TGCGCCAGCAGCCAAGATGAATGGGACTGGGTTGATACAACGGGTCTGCGAAATGAGCAGTTCTTC. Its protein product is CASSQDEWDWVDTTGLRNEQFF.

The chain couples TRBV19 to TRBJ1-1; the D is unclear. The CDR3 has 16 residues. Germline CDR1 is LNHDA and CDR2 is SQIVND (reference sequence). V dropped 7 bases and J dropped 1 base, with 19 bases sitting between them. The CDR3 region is CASTDLGGRKNTEAFF. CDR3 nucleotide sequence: TGTGCCAGTACGGACCTTGGAGGGCGAAAGAACACTGAAGCTTTCTTT.